This T cell receptor (beta chain) is drawn from a study of beta chain features in type 1 diabetes. For the study at large: Across the samples, roughly 98,000,000 sorted cells were examined in total. Study outcomes and limitations: Among all four CD4+ subsets, Type 1 diabetes patients had TCRB CDR3s that were moderately but significantly shorter. Whether TCRB rearrangement is influenced by HLA type went unresolved here. A closer apparent resemblance between naive, central memory and Treg TCRB repertoires was seen in patients than in healthy donors.

The CDR3 is 15 residues long. CDR1 is SEHNR, CDR2 FQNEAQ, per germline (reference sequence). Trimming pared 3 bases from V and 5 bases from J, leaving 13 bases between. CD4+ cells of the naive, central memory, regulatory and stem cell-like memory types were sorted via CD45RO/CCR7/CD25/CD127/CD95/CD27. A word on this clone: Its matching antigen is unknown.

What was sequenced were expressed TCRB transcripts, since all of the isolated RNA had been reverse transcribed. Method: immunoSEQ multiplex PCR; TCRdb's copy keeps in-frame clones and lacks some. This sample has some 250,000 clones, with approximately 15% found just once. The material sequenced was naive CD4+ T cells from blood. V gene TRBV7-9 combines with J gene TRBJ1-4; possibly TRBD1 for D (6 bases). The sequence came from a man under 40 with type 1 diabetes. CDR3 in DNA: TGTGCCAGCAGCTTCACAGGGCGGTCAAATGAAAAACTGTTTTTT. This gives the protein CASSFTGRSNEKLFF.